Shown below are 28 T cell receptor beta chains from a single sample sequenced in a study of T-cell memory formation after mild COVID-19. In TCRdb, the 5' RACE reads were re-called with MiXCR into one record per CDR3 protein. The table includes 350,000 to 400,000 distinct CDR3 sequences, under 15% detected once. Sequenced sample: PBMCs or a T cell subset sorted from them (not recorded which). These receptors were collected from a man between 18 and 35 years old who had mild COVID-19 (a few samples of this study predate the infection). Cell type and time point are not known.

CDR3 DNA: TGTGCCAGCATCCGAAGAGCGGGGAACAATGAGCAGTTCTTC. It is translated as CASIRRAGNNEQFF. The rearrangement links TRBV7-2 to TRBJ2-1; 7 bases agree with TRBD2. Germline values: CDR1 SGHTA, CDR2 FQGNSA. V was pared by 7 bases and J by 5 bases, with 8 bases of the junction left unmatched. The CDR3 is 14 amino acids.

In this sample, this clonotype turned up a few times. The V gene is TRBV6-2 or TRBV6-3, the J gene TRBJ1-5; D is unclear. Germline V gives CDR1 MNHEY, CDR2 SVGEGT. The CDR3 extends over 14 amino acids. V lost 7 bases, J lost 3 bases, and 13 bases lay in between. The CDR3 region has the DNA TGTGCCAGCACCCCACCGGGGTTCAATCAGCCCCAGCATTTT. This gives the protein CASTPPGFNQPQHF.

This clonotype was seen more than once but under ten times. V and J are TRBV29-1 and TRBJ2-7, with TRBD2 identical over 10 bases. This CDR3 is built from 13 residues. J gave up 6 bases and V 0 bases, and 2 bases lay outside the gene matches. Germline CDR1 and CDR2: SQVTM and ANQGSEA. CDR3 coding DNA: TGCAGCGTTGAAGATCCTAGCGGGGGCGAGCAGTACTTC. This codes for CSVEDPSGGEQYF.

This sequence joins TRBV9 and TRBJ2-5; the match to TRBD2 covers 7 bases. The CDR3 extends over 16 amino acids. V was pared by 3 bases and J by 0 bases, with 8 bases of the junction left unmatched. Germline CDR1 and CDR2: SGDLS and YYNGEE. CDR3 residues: CASSENLADNQETQYF. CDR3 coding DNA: TGTGCCAGCAGCGAAAACCTAGCGGATAACCAAGAGACCCAGTACTTC.

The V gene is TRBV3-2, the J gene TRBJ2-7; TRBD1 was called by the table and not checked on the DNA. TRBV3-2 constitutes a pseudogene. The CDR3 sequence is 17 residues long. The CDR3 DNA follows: TGTGCCAGCAGCCAAGATAGAGGGACAGAGCCCTCCTACGAGCAGTACTTC. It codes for CASSQDRGTEPSYEQYF.

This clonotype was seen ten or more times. CDR3 amino acids: CASSREMGNTIYF. CDR3 sequence (DNA): TGTGCCAGCAGTCGGGAGATGGGAAACACCATATATTTT. The chain recombines TRBV12-3 or TRBV12-4 with TRBJ1-3; D remains unclear. CDR3 length: 13 residues. Between the trimmed V and J ends, which lost 5 bases and 4 bases, there was a span of 9 bases.

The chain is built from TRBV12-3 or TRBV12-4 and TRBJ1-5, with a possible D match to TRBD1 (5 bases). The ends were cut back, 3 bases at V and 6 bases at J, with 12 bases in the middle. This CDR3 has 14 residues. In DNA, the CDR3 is TGTGCCAGCAGTTTCCGGCAGGGAGGTCAGCCCCAGCATTTT. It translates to CASSFRQGGQPQHF.

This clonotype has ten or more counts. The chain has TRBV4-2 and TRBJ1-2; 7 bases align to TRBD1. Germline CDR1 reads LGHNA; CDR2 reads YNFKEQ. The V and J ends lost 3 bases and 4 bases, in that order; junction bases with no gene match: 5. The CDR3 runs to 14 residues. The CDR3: CASSQGGTAYGYTF. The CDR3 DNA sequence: TGTGCCAGCAGCCAGGGCGGGACAGCCTATGGCTACACCTTC.

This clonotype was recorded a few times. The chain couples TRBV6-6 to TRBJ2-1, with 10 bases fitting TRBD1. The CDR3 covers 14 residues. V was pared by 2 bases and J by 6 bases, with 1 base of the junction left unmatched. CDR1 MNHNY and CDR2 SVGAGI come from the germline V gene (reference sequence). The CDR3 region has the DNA TGTGCCAGCAGTTACAGGACAGGGGGCAATGAGCAGTTCTTC. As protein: CASSYRTGGNEQFF.

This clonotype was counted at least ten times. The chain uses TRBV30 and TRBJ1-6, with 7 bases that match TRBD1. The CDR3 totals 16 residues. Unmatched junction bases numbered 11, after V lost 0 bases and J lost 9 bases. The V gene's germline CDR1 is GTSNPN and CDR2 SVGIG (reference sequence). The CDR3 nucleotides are TGTGCCTGGAGTGTACTCCCCAGGGGGAATATTTCACCCCTCCACTTT. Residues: CAWSVLPRGNISPLHF.

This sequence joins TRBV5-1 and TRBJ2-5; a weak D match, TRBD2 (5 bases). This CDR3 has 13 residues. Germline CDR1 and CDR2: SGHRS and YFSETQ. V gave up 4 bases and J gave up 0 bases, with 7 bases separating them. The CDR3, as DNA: TGCGCCAGCAGCGCCGGGAACCAAGAGACCCAGTACTTC. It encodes CASSAGNQETQYF.

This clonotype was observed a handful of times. CDR3 nucleotide sequence: TGTGCCAGCAGTTACTCGAATTTTGGGACAGGGCACACCGGGGAGCTGTTTTTT. The encoded protein is CASSYSNFGTGHTGELFF. The genes are TRBV6-2 or TRBV6-3 and TRBJ2-2; 9 nucleotides agree with TRBD1. Trimming cost V 0 bases and J 3 bases; bases outside gene matches: 8. CDR1 is MNHEY and CDR2 is SVGEGT in the germline V gene. The CDR3 extends over 18 amino acids.

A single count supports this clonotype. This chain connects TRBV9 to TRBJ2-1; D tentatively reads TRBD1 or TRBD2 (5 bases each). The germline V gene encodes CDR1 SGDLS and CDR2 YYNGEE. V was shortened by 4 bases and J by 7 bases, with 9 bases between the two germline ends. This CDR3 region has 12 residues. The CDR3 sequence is CASSPWGNEQFF. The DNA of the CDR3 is TGTGCCAGCAGCCCCTGGGGGAATGAGCAGTTCTTC.

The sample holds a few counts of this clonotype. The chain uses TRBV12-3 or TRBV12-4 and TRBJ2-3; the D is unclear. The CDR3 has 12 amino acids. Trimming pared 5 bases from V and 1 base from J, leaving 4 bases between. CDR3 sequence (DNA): TGTGCCAGCAGTGTGGGCACAGATACGCAGTATTTT. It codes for CASSVGTDTQYF.

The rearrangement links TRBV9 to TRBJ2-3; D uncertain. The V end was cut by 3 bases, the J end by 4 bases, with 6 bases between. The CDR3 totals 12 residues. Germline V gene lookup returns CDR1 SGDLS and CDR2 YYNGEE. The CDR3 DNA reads TGTGCCAGCAGCGGATTTGCAGATACGCAGTATTTT. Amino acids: CASSGFADTQYF. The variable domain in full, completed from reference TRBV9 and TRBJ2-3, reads DSGVTQTPKHLITATGQRVTLRCSPRSGDLSVYWYQQSLDQGLQFLIQYYNGEERAKGNILERFSAQQFPDLHSELNLSSLELGDSALYFCASSGFADTQYFGPGTRLTVL.

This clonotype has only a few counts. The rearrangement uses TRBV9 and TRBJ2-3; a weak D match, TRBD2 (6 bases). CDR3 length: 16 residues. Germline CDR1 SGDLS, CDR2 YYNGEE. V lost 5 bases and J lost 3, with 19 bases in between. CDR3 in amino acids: CASSLEGAAGTDTQYF. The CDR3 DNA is TGTGCCAGCAGTTTGGAGGGAGCGGCCGGGACAGATACGCAGTATTTT.

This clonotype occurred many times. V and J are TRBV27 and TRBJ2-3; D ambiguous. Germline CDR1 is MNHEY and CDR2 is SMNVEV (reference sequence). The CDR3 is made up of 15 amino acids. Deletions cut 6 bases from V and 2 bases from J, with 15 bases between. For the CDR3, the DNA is TGTGCCAGCAGCCTCCAGTTGGGTTTCACAGATACGCAGTATTTT. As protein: CASSLQLGFTDTQYF.

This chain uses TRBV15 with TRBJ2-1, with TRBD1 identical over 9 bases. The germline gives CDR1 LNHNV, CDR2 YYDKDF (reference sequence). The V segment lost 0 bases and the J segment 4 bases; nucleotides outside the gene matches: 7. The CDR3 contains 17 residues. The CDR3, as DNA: TGTGCCACCAGCAGAGACAACACAGGGGGCAGGTACAATGAGCAGTTCTTC. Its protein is CATSRDNTGGRYNEQFF.

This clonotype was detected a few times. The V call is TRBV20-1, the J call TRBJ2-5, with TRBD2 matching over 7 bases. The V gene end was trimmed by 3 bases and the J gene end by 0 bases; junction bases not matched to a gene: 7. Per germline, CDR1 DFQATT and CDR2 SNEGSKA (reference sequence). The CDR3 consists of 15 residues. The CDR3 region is CSARLAEEHQETQYF. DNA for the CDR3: TGCAGTGCTAGGCTAGCGGAAGAACACCAAGAGACCCAGTACTTC.

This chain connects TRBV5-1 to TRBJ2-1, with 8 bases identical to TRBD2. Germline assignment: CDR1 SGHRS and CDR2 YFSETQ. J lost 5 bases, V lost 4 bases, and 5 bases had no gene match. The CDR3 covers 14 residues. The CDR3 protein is CASSLGTRNNEQFF. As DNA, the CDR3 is TGCGCCAGCAGCCTGGGGACTAGAAACAATGAGCAGTTCTTC.

CDR3 coding DNA: TGCAGTGCTCGAGGCGGGTCGAGCTCCTACAATGAGCAGTTCTTC. Its protein is CSARGGSSSYNEQFF. V is TRBV20-1 and J is TRBJ2-1; perhaps TRBD2 as D (5 bases). The V end was cut by 5 bases, the J end by 0 bases, with 14 bases between. Germline CDR1 DFQATT, CDR2 SNEGSKA (reference sequence). The CDR3 is 15 residues long.

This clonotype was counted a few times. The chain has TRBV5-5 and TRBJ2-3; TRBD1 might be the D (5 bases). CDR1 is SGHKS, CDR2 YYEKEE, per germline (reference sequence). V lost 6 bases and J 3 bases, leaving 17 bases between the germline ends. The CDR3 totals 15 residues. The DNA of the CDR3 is TGTGCCAGCACCAGAATTCAGGGTCCAACAGATACGCAGTATTTT. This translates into CASTRIQGPTDTQYF.

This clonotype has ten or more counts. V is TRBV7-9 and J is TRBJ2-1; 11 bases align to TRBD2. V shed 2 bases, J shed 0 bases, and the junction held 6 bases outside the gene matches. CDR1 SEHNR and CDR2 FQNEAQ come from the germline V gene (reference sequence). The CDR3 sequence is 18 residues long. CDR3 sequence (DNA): TGTGCCAGCAGCTTACAACTAGCGGGGGCCGGCTCCTACAATGAGCAGTTCTTC. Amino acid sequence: CASSLQLAGAGSYNEQFF.

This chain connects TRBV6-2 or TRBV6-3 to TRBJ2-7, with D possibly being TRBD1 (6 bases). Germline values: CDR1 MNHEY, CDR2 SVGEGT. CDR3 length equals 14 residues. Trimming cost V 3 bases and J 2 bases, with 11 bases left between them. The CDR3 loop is CASSYGQGTYEQYF. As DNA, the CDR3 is TGTGCCAGCAGTTATGGGCAGGGGACCTACGAGCAGTACTTC.

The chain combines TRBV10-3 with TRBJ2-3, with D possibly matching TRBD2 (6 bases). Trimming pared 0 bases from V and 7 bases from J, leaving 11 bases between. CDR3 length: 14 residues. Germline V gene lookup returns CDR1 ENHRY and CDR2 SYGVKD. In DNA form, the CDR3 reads TGTGCCATCAGTGAGTCGATGGAGGGCCATACGCAGTATTTT. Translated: CAISESMEGHTQYF.

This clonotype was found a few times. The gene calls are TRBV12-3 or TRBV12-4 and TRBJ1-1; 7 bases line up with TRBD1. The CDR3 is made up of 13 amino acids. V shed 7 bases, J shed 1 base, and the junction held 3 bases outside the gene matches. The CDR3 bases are TGTGCCAGCACGGGACAGACGAACACTGAAGCTTTCTTT. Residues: CASTGQTNTEAFF.

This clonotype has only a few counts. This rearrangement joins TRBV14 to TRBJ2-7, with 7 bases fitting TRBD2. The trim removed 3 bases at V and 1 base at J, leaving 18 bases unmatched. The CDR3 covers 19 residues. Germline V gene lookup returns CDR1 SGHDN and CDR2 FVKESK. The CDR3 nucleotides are TGTGCCAGCAGCCACAGTCGAGGGAGGGTAACTACTCAATCCTACGAGCAGTACTTC. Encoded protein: CASSHSRGRVTTQSYEQYF. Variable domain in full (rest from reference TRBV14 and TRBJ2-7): EAGVTQFPSHSVIEKGQTVTLRCDPISGHDNLYWYRRVMGKEIKFLLHFVKESKQDESGMPNNRFLAERTGGTYSTLKVQPAELEDSGVYFCASSHSRGRVTTQSYEQYFGPGTRLTVT.

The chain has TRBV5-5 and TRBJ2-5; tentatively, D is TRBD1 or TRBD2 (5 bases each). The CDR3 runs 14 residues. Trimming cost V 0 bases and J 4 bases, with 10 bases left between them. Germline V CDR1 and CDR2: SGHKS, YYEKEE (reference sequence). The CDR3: CASSLVQGAETQYF. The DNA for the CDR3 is TGTGCCAGCAGCTTGGTTCAGGGAGCAGAGACCCAGTACTTC. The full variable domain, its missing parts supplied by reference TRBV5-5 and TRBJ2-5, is DAGVTQSPTHLIKTRGQQVTLRCSPISGHKSVSWYQQVLGQGPQFIFQYYEKEERGRGNFPDRFSARQFPNYSSELNVNALLLGDSALYLCASSLVQGAETQYFGPGTRLLVL.